This paragraph covers one T cell receptor beta chain sequence. This clonotype was seen ten or more times. Which antigen it targets is not known. Base-call qualities are not available, and no considerably larger clone is one nucleotide away. Sequencing used an Illumina HiSeq 1500. TCRdb reworked the public reads: Q25 trimming with fastp, MiXCR clone assembly, productive beta chains retained. Rows are unified per CDR3 protein, each entry keeping the most common DNA and genes. This sample is represented by 55,000 to 85,000 distinct CDR3 sequences; 3.5% to 4% of them were singletons. The ten largest clones capture roughly a fifth of the sample. The record originates from a study of T cell repertoires in cytomegalovirus infection (dated by TCRdb to between 2017 and 2020). In the study overall: Donor HLA type was relevant to the analysis, as public TCR beta signatures indicated carriage of CMV infection together with the matching HLA type. The paper as a whole reports these results and caveats: The ex vivo response was dominated by HLA-C-restricted CMV-specific TCR beta clonotypes, which also provided the single most frequent clonotype in two of eight donors. In both this cohort and an independent cohort of some 370 donors, the cumulative frequency of public TCR beta family members distinguished carriers of CMV infection plus the relevant HLA type.

CDR1 and CDR2, looked up from the germline V gene, are SGHTA and FQGNSA. The CDR3 numbers 14 residues from cysteine through phenylalanine. The CDR3 DNA has 42 bases and is translated from base 1. The V and J ends are trimmed by 2 bases and 6 bases, leaving 11 bases between them. The sequencing input was PBMCs. The chain uses TRBV7-2 and TRBJ2-1; TRBD2 is a weak D gene call, 6 bases matching. The clonotype was recovered from a human donor in good health (CMV status not recorded). Some clones in this sample may be carry-over from other donors' samples. DNA sequence: TGTGCCAGCAGCTTATTGGGCGGGGTCAATGAGCAGTTCTTC. Translated, it reads CASSLLGGVNEQFF.